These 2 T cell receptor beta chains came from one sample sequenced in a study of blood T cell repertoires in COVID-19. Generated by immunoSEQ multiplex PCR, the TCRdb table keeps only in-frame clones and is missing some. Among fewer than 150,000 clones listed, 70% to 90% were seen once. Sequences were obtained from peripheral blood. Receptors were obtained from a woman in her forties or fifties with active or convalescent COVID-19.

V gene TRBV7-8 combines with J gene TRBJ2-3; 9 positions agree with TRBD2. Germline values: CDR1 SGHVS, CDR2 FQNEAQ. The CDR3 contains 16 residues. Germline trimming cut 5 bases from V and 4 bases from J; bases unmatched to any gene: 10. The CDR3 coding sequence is TGTGCCAGCAGCCGATTAGCGGGAGTTGAAGCAGATACGCAGTATTTT. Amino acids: CASSRLAGVEADTQYF.

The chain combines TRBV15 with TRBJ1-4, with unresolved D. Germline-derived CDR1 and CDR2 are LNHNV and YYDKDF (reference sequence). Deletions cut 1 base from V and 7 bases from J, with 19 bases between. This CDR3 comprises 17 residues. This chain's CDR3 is CATSRVQAGKQPEKLFF. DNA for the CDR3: TGTGCCACCAGCAGAGTCCAGGCGGGTAAACAGCCTGAAAAACTGTTTTTT.